Listed below are T cell receptor beta chains from one sample, sequenced in a study of PD-L1 blockade in urothelial cancer. The method was immunoSEQ multiplex PCR; TCRdb's version includes in-frame clones alone and lacks a portion of them. The repertoire holds under 120,000 clones, over 75% seen once, with 2% to 3% in the top ten. Sequenced here: PBMCs, sampled around atezolizumab (anti-PD-L1) treatment. The receptors were gathered from a man aged 45-65 years with urothelial cancer. Each CDR3 is given without its conserved first and last residue. The order of the fields is V gene, CDR3 length, CDR3 protein.

V: TRBV11-2
length: 12
CDR3: ASSPGLVPYEQY

V: TRBV19
length: 15
CDR3: ASSADGTPLAKNIQY

V: TRBV5-1
length: 11
CDR3: ASSLGAGDTQY

V: TRBV6-5
length: 11
CDR3: AARGNSYNEQF

V: TRBV13
length: 15
CDR3: ASSLGGGGFSNQPQH

V: TRBV5-1
length: 13
CDR3: ASSFWTGLGNEQF

V: TRBV4-2
length: 14
CDR3: ASSQLAGSSTDTQY

V: TRBV2
length: 11
CDR3: ASSGQVGDTQY

V: TRBV5-6
length: 12
CDR3: ASSLGAGSGEQY

V: TRBV5-6
length: 10
CDR3: ASSFGDEKLF

V: TRBV9
length: 14
CDR3: ASSLSISGPQETQY

V: TRBV5-1
length: 11
CDR3: ASSRETGNTIY

V: TRBV2
length: 9
CDR3: ASSFLYEQY

V: TRBV7-8
length: 17
CDR3: ASSFTSIPSGRAWVEQF

V: TRBV6-5
length: 14
CDR3: ASSYYGTSGHYEQY

V: TRBV6-4
length: 13
CDR3: ASSLQPGPAYEQY

V: TRBV5-1
length: 12
CDR3: ASSLGDGSSEAF

V: TRBV9
length: 12
CDR3: ASTDRSNTDTQY

V: TRBV6-1
length: 12
CDR3: ASTPGTGIHGYT

V: TRBV10-3
length: 13
CDR3: AISESAGKVYGYT

V: TRBV21-1
length: 18
CDR3: ASSKSCVTGSGFSSYEQY

V: TRBV7-2
length: 13
CDR3: ASTLVSGGGKEQF

V: TRBV6-6
length: 12
CDR3: ASSLLAGAHEQY

V: TRBV6-1
length: 11
CDR3: ASRQQGNTEAF

V: TRBV27
length: 13
CDR3: ASSLGQGFYNEQF

V: TRBV19
length: 12
CDR3: ASTTRQGNSPLH

V: TRBV5-8
length: 11
CDR3: ASSITDYNEQF

V: TRBV27
length: 13
CDR3: ASSGKTGGSQPQH